The clone carrying this T cell receptor beta chain was detected many times. Its specificity is not known. This entry is derived from a study of T cell repertoires in cytomegalovirus infection. This CDR3 is 15 amino acids long. V was pared by 1 base and J by 3 bases, with 10 bases between. CDR1 and CDR2 (germline): SGHTA, FQGNSA. Via MiXCR, TCRdb re-called the reads, giving one row per CDR3 protein. The data show about 890,000 distinct CDR3 sequences, approximately 30% seen once. The V gene is TRBV7-2, the J gene TRBJ1-5; D is possibly TRBD1 (5 bases). Sequenced here: cultured CD8+ T cells from PBMCs, sampled from culture after CMV antigen stimulation. This sequence was found in a human donor in good health (CMV status not recorded). Some clones in this sample may be carry-over from other donors' samples. The CDR3 is CASSLDGAVNQPQHF. The CDR3 DNA follows: TGTGCCAGCAGCTTAGATGGGGCAGTCAATCAGCCCCAGCATTTT.